This TCR beta chain was identified during a study of PD-L1 blockade in urothelial cancer. Turning to the study itself: Blood gave a median approximately 140,000 T cells.

The CDR3 is 13 amino acids. V lost 10 bases to trimming and J lost 2 bases, with 13 bases between them. The V gene's germline CDR1 is MDHEN and CDR2 SYDVKM. In regard to this clone: Antigen unknown.

Time point specified: pretreatment peripheral blood. Profiled with immunoSEQ multiplex PCR; TCRdb holds only in-frame clones, not every one. The sample shows 45,000 to 50,000 clones, 82% of them seen only once. Study findings and constraints: Prediction of better survival came from below-median pretreatment blood TCR clonality.

The material sequenced was PBMCs, taken around atezolizumab (anti-PD-L1) treatment. This chain links TRBV28 with TRBJ2-3; D is ambiguous. The receptor was derived from a middle-aged man with urothelial cancer. The CDR3 is CAIRPQYTDTQYF. In DNA, the CDR3 is TGTGCCATCAGGCCCCAGTACACAGATACGCAGTATTTT.